The 15 T cell receptor beta chains in this list originate from one sample, sequenced in a study of T cells in localized non-small cell lung cancer (dated by TCRdb to 2018 to 2021). The library was built by means of the immunoSEQ multiplex PCR assay. TCRdb re-hosts the immuneACCESS table, in-frame sequences only. Its copies lack some clones; in the studies checked, an unresolved V gene accounts for under half of them, and the cause for the rest is not known. The sample table records 1,100 to 1,500 clones; 22% of these occur just once. In total, the top ten clones hold about a third of the sample. The sample in question was lung tumor tissue, obtained before any cancer treatment. The receptors were sampled from a male donor at least 60 years old with stage III squamous cell lung carcinoma.

This clone was detected only a few times. This sequence joins TRBV9 and TRBJ1-6; D not resolved. The germline V gene encodes CDR1 SGDLS and CDR2 YYNGEE. Between the trimmed V and J ends, which lost 0 bases and 9 bases, there was a span of 7 bases. The CDR3 runs to 13 residues. The CDR3 DNA sequence: TGTGCCAGCAGCGTAGGTCTAGGTTCACCCCTCCACTTT. It yields the protein CASSVGLGSPLHF.

This clone counts as medium-sized. The chain joins TRBV9 to TRBJ1-5; the match to TRBD1 covers 8 bases. With 4 bases clipped from V and 4 bases from J, the junction kept 13 bases outside the gene matches. This CDR3 is built from 17 residues. The germline gives CDR1 SGDLS, CDR2 YYNGEE. This CDR3 is CASSTELGQGENQPQHF. The CDR3 coding sequence is TGTGCCAGCAGCACAGAACTCGGACAGGGCGAGAATCAGCCCCAGCATTTT.

The chain carries TRBV9 and TRBJ2-3; 9 nucleotides line up with TRBD2. V shed 4 bases, J shed 1 base, and the junction held 10 bases outside the gene matches. Germline-derived CDR1 and CDR2 are SGDLS and YYNGEE. The CDR3 has 17 amino acids. The chain's CDR3 is CASSPLIAGAGTDTQYF. CDR3 coding DNA: TGTGCCAGCAGCCCCCTAATAGCGGGGGCGGGCACAGATACGCAGTATTTT.

This clone was seen more than once but under ten times. This chain links TRBV11-3 with TRBJ2-5, with no clear D. The germline V gene has CDR1 SGHNT and CDR2 YENEEA. V was trimmed by 5 bases and J by 5 bases, leaving 15 bases between them. The CDR3 spans 14 residues. The CDR3 region is CASSPFRGGETQYF. The CDR3 DNA is TGTGCCAGCAGCCCTTTTCGCGGTGGGGAGACCCAGTACTTC.

This clone was seen a few times. The chain combines TRBV11-3 with TRBJ2-2; 9 bases fit TRBD1. V lost 5 bases and J lost 7; bases outside the gene matches: 11. This CDR3 is 16 amino acids long. From germline, CDR1 is SGHNT and CDR2 YENEEA. The chain's CDR3 is CASSIQGQGVVGELFF. The CDR3 bases are TGTGCCAGCAGCATTCAGGGACAGGGAGTGGTCGGGGAGCTGTTTTTT.

This clone showed up just a few times. The rearrangement joins TRBV19 to TRBJ2-5; 7 bases are shared with TRBD1. CDR3 size: 16 residues. Looked up from germline, CDR1 is LNHDA and CDR2 is SQIVND (reference sequence). The J segment lost 2 bases and the V segment lost 3 bases, leaving 9 bases of the junction unmatched. The CDR3 bases are TGTGCCAGTAGTATTTCGGGGCCAGGGGGTCAAGAGACCCAGTACTTC. Translating gives CASSISGPGGQETQYF.

CDR3 sequence reads: CASNDLQLYGYTF. The CDR3 nucleotides are TGTGCCAGTAATGACCTGCAACTCTATGGCTACACCTTC. The J gene is TRBJ1-2, the V gene TRBV19; D call uncertain. V was shortened by 7 bases and J by 4 bases, with 13 bases between the two germline ends. This CDR3 contains 13 residues. Germline V lookup: CDR1 LNHDA, CDR2 SQIVND (reference sequence).

This clone is large within its sample. This sequence joins TRBV28 and TRBJ2-2; 7 positions agree with TRBD1. The CDR3 totals 17 residues. Trimming removed 4 bases from V and 1 base from J; junction bases left unmatched: 9. Germline-derived CDR1 and CDR2 are MDHEN and SYDVKM. The CDR3 loop reads CASSSTSGQKNTGELFF. CDR3 DNA sequence: TGTGCCAGCAGTTCCACCTCGGGACAGAAGAACACCGGGGAGCTGTTTTTT.

The rearrangement links TRBV6-8 to TRBJ2-1; 9 bases match TRBD1. Losses at the gene ends were 7 bases for V and 7 bases for J; bases not matched to a gene: 17. The CDR3 is 17 residues long. Germline V lookup: CDR1 MNHGY, CDR2 SAAAGT. CDR3 bases: TGTGCCAGCACTGCAGTATGGACAGGGGTTAGTCGGAATGAGCAGTTCTTC. This sequence encodes CASTAVWTGVSRNEQFF.

This clone rates as medium-sized. The chain couples TRBV6-8 to TRBJ1-5; tentative D call: TRBD1 (5 bases). The V end was cut by 5 bases, the J end by 1 base, with 18 bases between. CDR1 is MNHGY and CDR2 is SAAAGT in the germline V gene. This CDR3 is 17 amino acids long. The DNA of the CDR3 is TGTGCCAGCAGTATACCTCAGGGAGTTTTGAGCAATCAGCCCCAGCATTTT. It codes for CASSIPQGVLSNQPQHF.

The rearrangement links TRBV28 to TRBJ2-7; a weak D match, TRBD2 (5 bases). CDR1 MDHEN and CDR2 SYDVKM come from the germline V gene. The V gene lost 3 bases and the J gene lost 3 bases, with 9 bases spanning the gap. The CDR3 spans 13 residues. CDR3 coding DNA: TGTGCCAGCAGTTTGGTCCGGGGCTACGAGCAGTACTTC. Its translation: CASSLVRGYEQYF.

This clone is deemed large. This chain joins TRBV28 and TRBJ1-1; D not certain. V lost 5 bases, J lost 0 bases, and 10 bases lay in between. This CDR3 is built from 14 residues. CDR1 MDHEN and CDR2 SYDVKM come from the germline V gene. The CDR3 is CASSPSRMNTEAFF. In DNA form, the CDR3 reads TGTGCCAGCAGTCCTAGTCGCATGAACACTGAAGCTTTCTTT.

This clone was counted a few times. The rearrangement uses TRBV7-2 and TRBJ1-5; D ambiguous. Germline V gives CDR1 SGHTA, CDR2 FQGNSA. The CDR3 loop spans 13 amino acids. V was clipped by 5 bases and J by 7 bases, with 12 bases between them. CDR3 DNA: TGTGCCAGCAGCCCCTCTCCCAACCAGCCCCAGCATTTT. Its protein is CASSPSPNQPQHF.

The genes are TRBV29-1 and TRBJ1-2; the match to TRBD1 covers 9 bases. With 6 bases clipped from V and 7 bases from J, the junction kept 6 bases outside the gene matches. This CDR3 spans 12 amino acids. Germline lookup yields CDR1 SQVTM and CDR2 ANQGSEA. The CDR3 DNA reads TGCAGCGTAGAACAGGGGGCTGGTGGCTACACCTTC. As protein: CSVEQGAGGYTF.

The rearrangement links TRBV19 to TRBJ1-2; TRBD1 is a possible D gene (6 bases). This CDR3 has 13 amino acids. Germline V gene lookup returns CDR1 LNHDA and CDR2 SQIVND (reference sequence). V was trimmed by 10 bases and J by 5 bases, leaving 17 bases between them. The CDR3 bases are TGTGCCACCATAGACAGGAGGATGTATGGCTACACCTTC. Protein product: CATIDRRMYGYTF.